This TCR beta chain is drawn from a study of blood T cell repertoires in COVID-19. The CDR3 extends over 16 amino acids. Per the germline V gene, CDR1 is SNHLY and CDR2 is FYNNEI. V dropped 4 bases and J dropped 7 bases, with 20 bases sitting between them. The repertoire was sequenced with immunoSEQ multiplex PCR; TCRdb's copy has only in-frame clones and lacks some. The data contain some 150,000 clones, about 87% of them singletons. This clone was observed a single time. What was sequenced was peripheral blood. The sequence was obtained from a human donor in a cohort sampled during active COVID-19. The V gene is TRBV2, the J gene TRBJ2-1, with D possibly being TRBD2 (6 bases). Here the CDR3 reads CASSAVGGFGGNEQFF. As DNA, the CDR3 is TGTGCCAGCAGTGCCGTGGGAGGCTTCGGAGGGAATGAGCAGTTCTTC.